The T cell receptor (beta chain) under discussion was sequenced for a study of blood T cells in healthy people across ages. V was clipped by 2 bases and J by 7 bases, with 14 bases between them. Germline assignment: CDR1 MNHEY and CDR2 SMNVEV (reference sequence). The CDR3 contains 15 residues. Combining a sample-barcoded 5' primer with a J-beta primer mix, a second PCR ran for roughly 7 to 12 cycles. TCRdb re-called the 5' RACE reads with MiXCR, one entry per CDR3 protein. Of 540,000 or so distinct CDR3 sequences in the sample, 24% were seen once. The sample was also linked to a second study, of T cells of mothers and their children.

V and J are TRBV27 and TRBJ1-4, with D uncertain. The TCR sequence derives from a boy aged 5-17 years in good health. Sequencing was done on a sample of blood. CDR3 DNA: TGTGCCAGCAGTTTAAACTCCCTGACTGGTGAAAAACTGTTTTTT. The encoded protein is CASSLNSLTGEKLFF.